These 27 T cell receptor beta chains originate from one sample sequenced in a study of blood T cell repertoires in COVID-19. Repertoires were generated with immunoSEQ multiplex PCR, while TCRdb's copy carries only in-frame clones and drops some. The sample lists fewer than 60,000 clones, about four fifths occurring once. The sample consisted of peripheral blood. These receptors were collected from a man between 65 and 85 years old with active COVID-19.

The rearrangement links TRBV19 to TRBJ2-7; 9 bases map to TRBD1. The CDR3 is made up of 15 amino acids. Germline lookup yields CDR1 LNHDA and CDR2 SQIVND (reference sequence). V shed 5 bases, J shed 3 bases, and the junction held 8 bases outside the gene matches. CDR3 nucleotides: TGTGCCAGTAGTCCAAGACAGGGGGGAAACTACGAGCAGTACTTC. This encodes CASSPRQGGNYEQYF.

The chain has TRBV10-1 and TRBJ2-3; the D gene is possibly TRBD2 (6 bases). V was shortened by 7 bases and J by 0 bases, with 14 bases between the two germline ends. The V gene's germline CDR1 is WNHNN and CDR2 SYGVQD (reference sequence). The CDR3 is 15 residues long. The CDR3 DNA is TGCGCCAGCAATTACAGCGGGCAGAGCACAGATACGCAGTATTTT. Its translation is CASNYSGQSTDTQYF.

This clone has only one observation. The chain combines TRBV25-1 with TRBJ1-1, with TRBD1 matching over 7 bases. V was pared by 2 bases and J by 3 bases, with 6 bases of the junction left unmatched. This CDR3 is 15 amino acids long. Per germline, CDR1 MGHDK and CDR2 SYGVNS. The DNA for the CDR3 is TGTGCCAGCAGTGAAAGCCGACAGGGCGACACTGAAGCTTTCTTT. This encodes CASSESRQGDTEAFF.

V usage is TRBV24-1 and J usage is TRBJ2-1; 9 bases match TRBD1. The CDR3 sequence is 13 residues long. CDR1 and CDR2 from the germline V gene are KGHDR and SFDVKD. V dropped 7 bases and J dropped 6; count of bases not matched to a gene: 3. CDR3 residues: CATRGQGGNEQFF. Here the CDR3 DNA reads TGTGCCACCAGGGGACAGGGAGGCAATGAGCAGTTCTTC.

V and J are TRBV4-2 and TRBJ2-1; D is possibly TRBD2 (6 bases). This CDR3 has 11 amino acids. V was clipped by 6 bases and J by 9 bases, with 9 bases between them. Germline V gene lookup returns CDR1 LGHNA and CDR2 YNFKEQ. Here the CDR3 reads CASRQGGEQFF. CDR3 nucleotides: TGTGCCAGCAGGCAGGGAGGTGAGCAGTTCTTC.

This clone has only one observation. CDR3 sequence reads: CASRGGSGFIGELFF. The CDR3 coding sequence is TGTGCCAGCAGGGGGGGAAGTGGATTCATCGGGGAGCTGTTTTTT. The rearrangement uses TRBV9 and TRBJ2-2; weak D call: TRBD2 (6 bases). Germline-derived CDR1 and CDR2 are SGDLS and YYNGEE. The CDR3 has 15 amino acids. V was cut by 5 bases and J by 7 bases, with 18 bases left in between.

The chain uses TRBV12-5 and TRBJ2-3, with 8 bases matching TRBD1. Germline values: CDR1 LGHNT, CDR2 FRNRAP. With V trimmed by 4 bases and J by 4 bases, 7 bases remained unmatched. The CDR3 totals 15 residues. The CDR3 protein is CASGSPGQVPDTQYF. CDR3 DNA sequence: TGTGCTAGTGGTTCACCGGGACAGGTCCCAGATACGCAGTATTTT.

This chain uses TRBV9 with TRBJ2-5, with D maybe TRBD1 (6 bases). V was pared by 2 bases and J by 2 bases, with 10 bases between. The germline CDR1 and CDR2 sequences are SGDLS and YYNGEE. This CDR3 spans 14 amino acids. This CDR3 is CASSVAGAQETQYF. The CDR3 DNA is TGTGCCAGCAGCGTGGCAGGGGCTCAAGAGACCCAGTACTTC.

This clone was counted a few times. This chain uses TRBV12-3 or TRBV12-4 with TRBJ1-4; weak D call: TRBD1 (6 bases). V was shortened by 2 bases and J by 8 bases, with 9 bases between the two germline ends. The CDR3 extends over 13 amino acids. DNA of the CDR3: TGTGCCAGCAGTTTAACAGGGAGAGAAAAACTGTTTTTT. Amino acid sequence: CASSLTGREKLFF.

The rearrangement links TRBV10-3 to TRBJ1-6; unclear D gene. Germline lookup yields CDR1 ENHRY and CDR2 SYGVKD. CDR3 length: 13 residues. Trimming shortened V by 8 bases and J by 10 bases, and 15 bases separated the two germline ends. CDR3 sequence: CAIRRVEGSPLHF. The CDR3 region has the DNA TGTGCCATCCGGAGGGTCGAAGGGTCACCCCTCCACTTT.

The rearrangement uses TRBV29-1 and TRBJ1-2, with D uncertain. V dropped 3 bases and J dropped 8 bases, with 10 bases sitting between them. This CDR3 has 11 amino acids. Germline CDR1 is SQVTM and CDR2 is ANQGSEA. CDR3 loop: CSVEWVSGYTF. CDR3 coding DNA: TGCAGCGTTGAGTGGGTTAGCGGCTACACCTTC.

This clone was seen once. The V gene is TRBV3-1 (or the pseudogene TRBV3-2), the J gene TRBJ1-2, with TRBD1 identical over 7 bases. The junction had 8 bases not matched to a gene; V was cut back by 2 bases and J by 2 bases. The CDR3 consists of 16 residues. CDR1 and CDR2 from the germline V gene are LGHDT and YNNKEL (reference sequence). CDR3 protein: CASSQPYRGPNYGYTF. DNA for the CDR3: TGTGCCAGCAGCCAACCGTACAGGGGACCAAACTATGGCTACACCTTC.

The V call is TRBV4-3, the J call TRBJ2-1, with 7 bases matching TRBD2. Germline V gene sequence: CDR1 LGHNA, CDR2 YSLEER. The CDR3 extends over 14 amino acids. V trimming: 4 bases; J trimming: 14 bases; junction bases outside the gene matches: 14. The CDR3 spells CASSPFWGGTEEFF. The CDR3 DNA follows: TGCGCCAGCAGCCCCTTTTGGGGGGGGACGGAGGAGTTCTTC.

This rearrangement joins TRBV5-1 to TRBJ2-2; 11 bases are a match to TRBD2. The J segment lost 6 bases and the V segment lost 2 bases, leaving 6 bases of the junction unmatched. This CDR3 comprises 16 residues. The germline V gene encodes CDR1 SGHRS and CDR2 YFSETQ. CDR3 DNA sequence: TGCGCCAGCAGCTTTAGCGGGGGGGCCTTCGCCGGGGAGCTGTTTTTT. Translated, it gives CASSFSGGAFAGELFF.

V and J are TRBV19 and TRBJ1-6, with no clear D. Germline V gene sequence: CDR1 LNHDA, CDR2 SQIVND (reference sequence). V dropped 7 bases and J dropped 5 bases, with 15 bases sitting between them. This CDR3 region has 15 residues. As DNA, the CDR3 is TGTGCCAGTATGAATGGTGTCCGAGATAATTCACCCCTCCACTTT. Encoded protein: CASMNGVRDNSPLHF.

The chain links TRBV5-1 to TRBJ2-5; 7 bases are a match to TRBD1. There are 16 residues in the CDR3. Germline V lookup: CDR1 SGHRS, CDR2 YFSETQ. Losses at the gene ends were 4 bases for V and 1 base for J; bases not matched to a gene: 10. As DNA, the CDR3 is TGCGCCAGCAGCGGGGACAGTATCAACTTCCAAGAGACCCAGTACTTC. Residues: CASSGDSINFQETQYF.

This clone was counted only a few times. The V and J genes are TRBV19 and TRBJ1-1; 9 positions match TRBD1. Germline assignment: CDR1 LNHDA and CDR2 SQIVND (reference sequence). The CDR3 is 13 residues long. V trimming: 4 bases; J trimming: 10 bases; junction bases outside the gene matches: 7. The CDR3 DNA sequence: TGTGCCAGTAGTACCATCCAACAGGGGGCAGCTTTCTTT. This gives the protein CASSTIQQGAAFF.

CDR3 in DNA: TGTGCCAGTAGACTGACCGACAGGGGGGGCTATGGCTACACCTTC. Amino acid sequence: CASRLTDRGGYGYTF. This rearrangement joins TRBV19 to TRBJ1-2; TRBD1 matches 9 bases. Germline CDR1 LNHDA, CDR2 SQIVND (reference sequence). With V trimmed by 6 bases and J by 4 bases, 9 bases remained unmatched. The CDR3 loop spans 15 amino acids. The full variable domain, completed using reference TRBV19 and TRBJ1-2, is DGGITQSPKYLFRKEGQNVTLSCEQNLNHDAMYWYRQDPGQGLRLIYYSQIVNDFQKGDIAEGYSVSREKKESFPLTVTSAQKNPTAFYLCASRLTDRGGYGYTFGSGTRLTVV.

This rearrangement joins TRBV20-1 to TRBJ2-3; TRBD1 aligns across 7 bases. CDR1 and CDR2 from the germline V gene are DFQATT and SNEGSKA (reference sequence). The J segment lost 2 bases and the V segment lost 3 bases, leaving 14 bases of the junction unmatched. The CDR3 consists of 17 residues. The CDR3 here is CSASARTGADVTDTQYF. The DNA for the CDR3 is TGCAGTGCTAGTGCTAGAACAGGGGCGGATGTCACAGATACGCAGTATTTT.

This clone was recorded a few times. The J gene is TRBJ1-6, the V gene TRBV10-3; 8 bases are shared with TRBD1. Germline V gene sequence: CDR1 ENHRY, CDR2 SYGVKD. The trim removed 4 bases at V and 6 bases at J, leaving 14 bases unmatched. CDR3 length: 18 residues. The CDR3 is CAISGGDSGGLSNSPLHF. The CDR3 DNA follows: TGTGCCATCAGTGGAGGGGACTCAGGGGGCTTGAGTAATTCACCCCTCCACTTT.

This rearrangement joins TRBV28 to TRBJ1-6; D remains unclear. Per germline, CDR1 MDHEN and CDR2 SYDVKM. CDR3 length: 16 residues. Trimming pared 3 bases from V and 6 bases from J, leaving 15 bases between. The CDR3 nucleotides read TGTGCCAGCAGTTTCCGGTCAGGCGTCGCTAATTCACCCCTCCACTTT. It codes for CASSFRSGVANSPLHF.

This chain joins TRBV10-3 and TRBJ2-7; 8 bases fit TRBD1. CDR1 is ENHRY, CDR2 SYGVKD, per germline. Trimming at V came to 6 bases and at J to 3 bases, leaving 7 bases not matched to a gene. This CDR3 has 14 amino acids. The CDR3 nucleotides read TGTGCCATCAGATTTGGACAGGGCTACTACGAGCAGTACTTC. Amino acids: CAIRFGQGYYEQYF.

The J gene is TRBJ2-7, the V gene TRBV3-1 (or the pseudogene TRBV3-2); 7 bases are a match to TRBD1. Germline CDR1 LGHDT, CDR2 YNNKEL (reference sequence). The CDR3 totals 15 residues. Trimming at V came to 1 base and at J to 4 bases, leaving 7 bases not matched to a gene. In DNA, the CDR3 is TGTGCCAGCAGCCAAGTCCCGGGACAGCTATACGAGCAGTACTTC. This encodes CASSQVPGQLYEQYF.

The chain recombines TRBV7-9 with TRBJ2-5; 7 bases fit TRBD1. CDR1 and CDR2 (germline): SEHNR, FQNEAQ (reference sequence). The CDR3 length is 14 residues. V lost 5 bases to trimming and J lost 7 bases; unmatched junction nucleotides: 10. The DNA of the CDR3 is TGTGCCAGCAGCCCCAGGGGGACCCCGGGGACCCAGTACTTC. It specifies CASSPRGTPGTQYF.

This clone was seen only once. V and J are TRBV11-2 and TRBJ2-5; D not resolved. V lost 1 base to trimming and J lost 4 bases, with 7 bases between them. This CDR3 comprises 13 residues. CDR1 and CDR2 (germline): SGHAT, FQNNGV. CDR3 sequence reads: CASSLGQAETQYF. CDR3 bases: TGTGCCAGCAGCTTAGGCCAGGCAGAGACCCAGTACTTC.

This chain joins TRBV5-8 and TRBJ2-7; 7 bases are shared with TRBD2. The CDR3 totals 15 residues. Germline V CDR1 and CDR2: SGHTS, YDEGEE. V lost 4 bases, J lost 3 bases, and 10 bases stayed unmatched. For the CDR3, the DNA is TGTGCCAGCAGCGCGGGACTAAGGGCCGGCTACGAGCAGTACTTC. Encoded protein: CASSAGLRAGYEQYF.

This clone was seen only once. The J gene is TRBJ2-1, the V gene TRBV7-9, with 10 bases that match TRBD1. Per the germline V gene, CDR1 is SEHNR and CDR2 is FQNEAQ (reference sequence). The CDR3 totals 15 residues. Unmatched junction bases numbered 5, after V lost 3 bases and J lost 6 bases. In DNA, the CDR3 is TGTGCCAGCAGCTTCGGACAGGGGGAGGGCAATGAGCAGTTCTTC. Amino acids: CASSFGQGEGNEQFF.